This entry concerns a single T cell receptor beta chain. What it binds is not known. This sample is part of a study of regulatory T cells in long-lasting Graves disease. Sample time point: persistent/refractory GD, antithyroid drugs over 5 years with positive TRAb. PBMC-derived RNA was used for the TCR library. Study-wide results and caveats: Favored gene segments in persistent disease were TRBV28, TRBJ1-2 and TRBJ2-5.

The germline CDR1 and CDR2 sequences are SGHTA and FQGNSA. With 2 bases clipped from V and 0 bases from J, the junction kept 8 bases outside the gene matches. The CDR3 is 17 residues long. With iRepertoire HTBI primers and Arm-PCR of CDR3 regions, TCR beta libraries were built. In the study's own analysis: Overall, samples carried more than 55 TRBV and more than 13 TRBJ segments. TCRdb called the multiplex PCR reads again in MiXCR, with one record for every CDR3 protein. The V and J calls here are based on TCRdb, not the publication. The top ten clones hold just under 30% of a sample with roughly 300,000 distinct CDR3 sequences, less than 20% of them seen once.

The TCR sequence derives from a female donor with Graves disease. The source was peripheral blood mononuclear cells (PBMCs), collected when the disease was refractory, from a patient treated with antithyroid drugs. V gene TRBV7-2 combines with J gene TRBJ2-3; TRBD2 aligns across 7 bases. CDR3 DNA sequence: TGTGCCAGCAGCTTATCCCTGGGAGGGGCGAGCACAGATACGCAGTATTTT. Translated, it gives CASSLSLGGASTDTQYF.